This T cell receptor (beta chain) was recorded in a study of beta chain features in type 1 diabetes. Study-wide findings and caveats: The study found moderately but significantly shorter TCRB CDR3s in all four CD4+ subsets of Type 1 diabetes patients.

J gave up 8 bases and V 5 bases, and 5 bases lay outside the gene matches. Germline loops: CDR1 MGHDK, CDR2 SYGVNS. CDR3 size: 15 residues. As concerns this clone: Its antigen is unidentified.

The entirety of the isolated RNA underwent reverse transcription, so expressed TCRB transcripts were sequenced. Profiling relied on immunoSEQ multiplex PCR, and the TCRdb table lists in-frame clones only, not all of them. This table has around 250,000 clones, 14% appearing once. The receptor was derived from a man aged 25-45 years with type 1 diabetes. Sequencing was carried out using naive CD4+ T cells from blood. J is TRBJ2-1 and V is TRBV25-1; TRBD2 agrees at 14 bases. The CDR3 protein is CASSIGTSGSDEQFF. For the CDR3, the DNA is TGTGCCAGCAGTATCGGGACTAGCGGGAGTGATGAGCAGTTCTTC. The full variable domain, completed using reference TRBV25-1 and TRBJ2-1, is EADIYQTPRYLVIGTGKKITLECSQTMGHDKMYWYQQDPGMELHLIHYSYGVNSTEKGDLSSESTVSRIRTEHFPLTLESARPSHTSQYLCASSIGTSGSDEQFFGPGTRLTVL.